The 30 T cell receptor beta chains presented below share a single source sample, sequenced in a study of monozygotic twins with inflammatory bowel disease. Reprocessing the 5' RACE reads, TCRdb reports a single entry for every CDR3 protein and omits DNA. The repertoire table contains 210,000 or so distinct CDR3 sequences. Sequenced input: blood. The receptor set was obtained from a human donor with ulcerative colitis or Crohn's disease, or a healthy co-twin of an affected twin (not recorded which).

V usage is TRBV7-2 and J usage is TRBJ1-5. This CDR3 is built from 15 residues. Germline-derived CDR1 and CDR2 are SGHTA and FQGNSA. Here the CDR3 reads CASSLSPRYDQPQHF.

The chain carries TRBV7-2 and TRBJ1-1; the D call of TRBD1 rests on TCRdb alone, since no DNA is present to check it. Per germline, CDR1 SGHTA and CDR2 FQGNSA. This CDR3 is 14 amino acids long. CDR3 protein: CASQGGLTRSEAFF.

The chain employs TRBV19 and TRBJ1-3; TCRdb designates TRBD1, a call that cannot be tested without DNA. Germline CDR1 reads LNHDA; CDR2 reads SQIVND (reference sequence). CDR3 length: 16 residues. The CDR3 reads CASSSLQGMAGNTIYF.

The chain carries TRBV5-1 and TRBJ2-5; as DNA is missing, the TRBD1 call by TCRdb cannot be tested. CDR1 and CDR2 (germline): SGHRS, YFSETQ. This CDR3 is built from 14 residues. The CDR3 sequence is CASSLTGGKETQYF.

The CDR3 reads CASAKGGDADTQYF. The J gene is TRBJ2-3, the V gene TRBV3-1; TCRdb's D call, TRBD2, is unchecked because there is no DNA. The CDR3 is 14 amino acids. Per germline, CDR1 LGHDT and CDR2 YNNKEL (reference sequence).

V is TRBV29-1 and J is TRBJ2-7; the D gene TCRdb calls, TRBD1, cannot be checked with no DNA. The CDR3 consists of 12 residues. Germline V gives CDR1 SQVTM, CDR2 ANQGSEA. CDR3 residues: CSGQGASYEQYF.

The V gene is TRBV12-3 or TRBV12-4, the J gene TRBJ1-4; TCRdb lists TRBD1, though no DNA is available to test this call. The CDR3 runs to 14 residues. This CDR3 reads CARSPGAPNEKLFF.

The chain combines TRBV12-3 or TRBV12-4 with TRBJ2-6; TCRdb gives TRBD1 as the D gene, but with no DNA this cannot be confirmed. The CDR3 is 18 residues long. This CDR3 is CASSVRTGVSSGANVLTF.

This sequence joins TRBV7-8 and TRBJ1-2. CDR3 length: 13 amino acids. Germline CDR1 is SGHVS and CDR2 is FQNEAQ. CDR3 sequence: CASSLATRYGYTF. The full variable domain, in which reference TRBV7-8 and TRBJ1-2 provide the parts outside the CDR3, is GAGVSQSPRYKVAKRGQDVALRCDPISGHVSLFWYQQALGQGPEFLTYFQNEAQLDKSGLPSDRFFAERPEGSVSTLKIQRTQQEDSAVYLCASSLATRYGYTFGSGTRLTVV.

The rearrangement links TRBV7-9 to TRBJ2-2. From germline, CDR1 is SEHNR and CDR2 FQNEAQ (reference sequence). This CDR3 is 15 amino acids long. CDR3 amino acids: CASSLGTLNTGELFF.

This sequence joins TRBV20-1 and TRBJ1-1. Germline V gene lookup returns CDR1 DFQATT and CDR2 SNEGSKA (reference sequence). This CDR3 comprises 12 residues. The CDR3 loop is CSAREGNTEAFF.

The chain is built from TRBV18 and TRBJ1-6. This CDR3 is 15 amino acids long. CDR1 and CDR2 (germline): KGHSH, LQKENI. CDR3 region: CASSRAEPYNSPLHF.

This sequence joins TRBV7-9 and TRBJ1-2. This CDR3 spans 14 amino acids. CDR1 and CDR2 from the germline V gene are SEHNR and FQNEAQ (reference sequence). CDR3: CASSLAPGRDGYTF.

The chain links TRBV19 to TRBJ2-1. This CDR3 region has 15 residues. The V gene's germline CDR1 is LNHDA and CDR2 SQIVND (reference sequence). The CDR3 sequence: CASSPIDASYNEQFF.

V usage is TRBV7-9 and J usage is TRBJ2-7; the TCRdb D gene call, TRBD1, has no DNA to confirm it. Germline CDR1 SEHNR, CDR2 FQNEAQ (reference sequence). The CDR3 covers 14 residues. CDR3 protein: CASSPRGGPYEQYF.

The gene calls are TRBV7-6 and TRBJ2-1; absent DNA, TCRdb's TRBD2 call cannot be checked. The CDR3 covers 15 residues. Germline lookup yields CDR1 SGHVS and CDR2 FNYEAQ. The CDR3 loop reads CASSSVGSGGNEQFF.

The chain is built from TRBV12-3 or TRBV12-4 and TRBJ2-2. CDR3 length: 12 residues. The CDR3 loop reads CASSLLDGELFF.

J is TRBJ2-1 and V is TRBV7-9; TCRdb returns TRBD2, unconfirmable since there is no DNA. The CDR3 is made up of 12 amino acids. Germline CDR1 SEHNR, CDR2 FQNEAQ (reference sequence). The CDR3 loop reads CASSLLAYEQFF.

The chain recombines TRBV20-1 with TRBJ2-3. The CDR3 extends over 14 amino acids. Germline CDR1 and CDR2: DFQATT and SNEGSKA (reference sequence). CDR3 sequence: CSARASKSSDTQYF.

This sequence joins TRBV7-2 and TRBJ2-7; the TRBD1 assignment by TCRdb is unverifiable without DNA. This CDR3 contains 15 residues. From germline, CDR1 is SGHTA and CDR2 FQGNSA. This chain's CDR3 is CASSWAGQSSYEQYF.

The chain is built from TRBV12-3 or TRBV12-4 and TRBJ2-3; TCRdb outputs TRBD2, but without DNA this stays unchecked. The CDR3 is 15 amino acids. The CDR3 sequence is CASNPSGGAADTQYF.

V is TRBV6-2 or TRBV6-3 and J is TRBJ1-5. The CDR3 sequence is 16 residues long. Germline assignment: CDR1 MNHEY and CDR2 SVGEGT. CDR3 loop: CASSYFGTESNQPQHF.

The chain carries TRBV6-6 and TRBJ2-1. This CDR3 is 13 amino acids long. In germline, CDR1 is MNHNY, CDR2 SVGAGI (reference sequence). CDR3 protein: CASIRSSYNEQFF.

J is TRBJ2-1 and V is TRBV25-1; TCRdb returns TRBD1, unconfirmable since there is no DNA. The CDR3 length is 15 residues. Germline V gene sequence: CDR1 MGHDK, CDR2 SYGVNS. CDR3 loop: CASSETGRTYNEQFF. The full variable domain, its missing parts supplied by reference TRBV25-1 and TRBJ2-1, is EADIYQTPRYLVIGTGKKITLECSQTMGHDKMYWYQQDPGMELHLIHYSYGVNSTEKGDLSSESTVSRIRTEHFPLTLESARPSHTSQYLCASSETGRTYNEQFFGPGTRLTVL.

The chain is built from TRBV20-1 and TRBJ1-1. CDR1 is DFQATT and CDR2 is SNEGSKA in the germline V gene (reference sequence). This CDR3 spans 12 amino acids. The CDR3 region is CSASGLETEAFF.

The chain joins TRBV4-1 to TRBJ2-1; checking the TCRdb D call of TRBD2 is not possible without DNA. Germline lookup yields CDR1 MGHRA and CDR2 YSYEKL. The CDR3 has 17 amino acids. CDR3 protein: CASSQDIPAGGHNEQFF.

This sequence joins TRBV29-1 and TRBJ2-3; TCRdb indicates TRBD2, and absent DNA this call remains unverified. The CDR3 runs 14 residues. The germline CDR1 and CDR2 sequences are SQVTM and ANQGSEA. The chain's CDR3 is CSGEAGGNTDTQYF.

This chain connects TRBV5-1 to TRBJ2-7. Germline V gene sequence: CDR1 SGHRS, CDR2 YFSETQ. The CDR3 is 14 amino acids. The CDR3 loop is CASSLGEGPSEQYF.

This chain's CDR3 is CASSLEVSSYEQYF. The V gene is TRBV5-1, the J gene TRBJ2-7. CDR3 length equals 14 residues. CDR1 and CDR2 from the germline V gene are SGHRS and YFSETQ.

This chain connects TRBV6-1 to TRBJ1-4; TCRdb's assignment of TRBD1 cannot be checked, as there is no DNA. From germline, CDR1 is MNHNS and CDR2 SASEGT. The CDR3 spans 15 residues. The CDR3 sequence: CASSASGATNEKLFF.